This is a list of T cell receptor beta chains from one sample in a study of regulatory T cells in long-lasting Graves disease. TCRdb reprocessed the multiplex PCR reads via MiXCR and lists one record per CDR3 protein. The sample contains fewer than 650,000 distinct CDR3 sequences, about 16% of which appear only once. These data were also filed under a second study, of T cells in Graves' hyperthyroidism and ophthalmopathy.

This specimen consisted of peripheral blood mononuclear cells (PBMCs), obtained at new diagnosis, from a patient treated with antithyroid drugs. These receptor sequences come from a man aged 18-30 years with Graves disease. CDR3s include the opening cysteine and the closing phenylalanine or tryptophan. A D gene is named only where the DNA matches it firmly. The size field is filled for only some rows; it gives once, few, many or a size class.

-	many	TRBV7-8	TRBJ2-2	TGTGCCAGCAGTTTATCGCTCACCGGGGAGCTGTTTTTT	CASSLSLTGELFF
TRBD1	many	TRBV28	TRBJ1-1	TGTGCCAGCAGTGGCGGGACAGGGGGCGCGGCTGAAGCTTTCTTT	CASSGGTGGAAEAFF
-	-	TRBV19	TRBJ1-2	TGTGCCAGTAGTACCCCCGGAAGGGTGGGCTATGGCTACACCTTC	CASSTPGRVGYGYTF
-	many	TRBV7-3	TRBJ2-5	TGTGCCAGCAGCTTAATGGGACGAGGGGGAGGGGAGACCCAGTACTTC	CASSLMGRGGGETQYF
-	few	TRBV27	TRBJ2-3	TGTGCCAGCAGCTCTTTCGCAGATACGCAGTATTTT	CASSSFADTQYF
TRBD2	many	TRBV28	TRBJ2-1	TGTGCCAGCAGTTTGAGCGGGGTCTACAATGAGCAGTTCTTC	CASSLSGVYNEQFF
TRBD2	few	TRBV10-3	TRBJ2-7	TGTGCCATCAGAACCGGGACTAGCGGGACCGGCGGGGAGCAGTACTTC	CAIRTGTSGTGGEQYF
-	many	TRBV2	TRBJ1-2	TGTGCCAGCAGTGAAGGGAGGGATCGGGGTGGCTACACCTTC	CASSEGRDRGGYTF
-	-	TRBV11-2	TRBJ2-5	TGTGCCAGCAGCCCGCAAAAAGTCGGGGCATTGGAGACCCAGTACTTC	CASSPQKVGALETQYF
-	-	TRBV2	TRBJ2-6	TGTGCCAGCAGTGAAGCCACCACCACAAACACAGGGTCGGGCTCTGGGGCCAACGTCCTGACTTTC	CASSEATTTNTGSGSGANVLTF
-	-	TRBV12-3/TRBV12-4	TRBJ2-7	TGTGCCAGCAGTTTAAGGGCTAGTTTGGGAAGCACCCGCGGGCAGTACTTC	CASSLRASLGSTRGQYF
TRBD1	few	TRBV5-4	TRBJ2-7	TGTGCCAGCAGCGATCCAGGACAGGGTCAATACGAACAGTACTTC	CASSDPGQGQYEQYF
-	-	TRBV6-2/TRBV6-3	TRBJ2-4	TGTGCCAGCAGTCCACACGTCCTGGGTTTAGCCAAAAACATTCAGTACTTC	CASSPHVLGLAKNIQYF
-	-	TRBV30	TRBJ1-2	TGTGCCTGGAGTTCAGGCAGGGAGTTTTTGACCTTC	CAWSSGREFLTF
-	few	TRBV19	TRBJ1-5	TGTGCCAGTAATCCTCAGGCCCATCAGCCCCAGCATTTT	CASNPQAHQPQHF
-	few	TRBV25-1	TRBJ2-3	TGTGCCAGCAGTGAATATGGGGGCAGAGGAAGCACAGATACGCAGTATTTT	CASSEYGGRGSTDTQYF
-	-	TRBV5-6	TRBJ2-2	TGTGCCAGCAGCTTTGGGGTGGCAGTTTCGACGGGGGAGCTGTTTTTT	CASSFGVAVSTGELFF
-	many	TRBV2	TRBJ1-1	TGTGCCAGCACGGTCGGCAGCGCTGAAGCTTTCTTT	CASTVGSAEAFF
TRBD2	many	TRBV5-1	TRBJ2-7	TGCGCCAGCAGTACAGCGGGAGTGCACGAGCAGTACTTC	CASSTAGVHEQYF
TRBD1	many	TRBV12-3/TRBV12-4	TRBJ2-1	TGTGCCAGCAGCTTACCCGGACAGGGCTCCTACAATGAGCAGTTCTTC	CASSLPGQGSYNEQFF